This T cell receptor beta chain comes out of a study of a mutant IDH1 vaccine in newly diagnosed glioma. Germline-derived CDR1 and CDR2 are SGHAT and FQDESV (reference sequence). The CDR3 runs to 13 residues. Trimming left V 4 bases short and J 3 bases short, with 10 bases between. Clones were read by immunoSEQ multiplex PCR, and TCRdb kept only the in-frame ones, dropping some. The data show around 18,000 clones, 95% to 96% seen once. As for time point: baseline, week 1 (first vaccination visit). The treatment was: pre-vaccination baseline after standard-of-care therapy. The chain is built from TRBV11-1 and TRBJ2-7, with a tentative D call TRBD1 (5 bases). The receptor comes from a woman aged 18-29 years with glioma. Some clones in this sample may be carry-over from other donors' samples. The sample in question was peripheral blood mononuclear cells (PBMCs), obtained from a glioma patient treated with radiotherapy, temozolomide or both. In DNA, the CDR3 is TGTGCCAGCAGCTCGGACACCTACTACGAGCAGTACTTC. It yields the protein CASSSDTYYEQYF.